This TCR beta chain was captured in a study of T cells in Graves' hyperthyroidism and ophthalmopathy. Researchers took RNA transcripts and amplified the TCR beta CDR3 regions from them. Carried out on the TCR CDR3, a first-round RT-PCR used the HTBI primer set. TCRdb re-called the multiplex PCR reads through MiXCR, storing one row per CDR3 protein. The sample lists some 320,000 distinct CDR3 sequences, roughly 13% occurring once. In this sample, this clonotype turned up a few times. Trimming removed 1 base at V and 0 bases at J, with 13 bases between. Germline CDR1 is GTSNPN and CDR2 is SVGIG (reference sequence). The CDR3 spans 16 residues.

The clonotype comes from a woman aged 40-49 years with Graves' ophthalmopathy. This chain connects TRBV30 to TRBJ1-5; D gene unclear. The specimen sequenced was blood. The CDR3 region has the DNA TGTGCCTGGAGTGGGAGAACAGAATATAGCAATCAGCCCCAGCATTTT. As protein: CAWSGRTEYSNQPQHF. Full variable domain (outside the CDR3, taken from reference TRBV30 and TRBJ1-5): SQTIHQWPATLVQPVGSPLSLECTVEGTSNPNLYWYRQAAGRGLQLLFYSVGIGQISSEVPQNLSASRPQDRQFILSSKKLLLSDSGFYLCAWSGRTEYSNQPQHFGDGTRLSIL.